These 23 T cell receptor beta chains share one sample of origin, sequenced in a study of T cells in Graves' hyperthyroidism and ophthalmopathy. Amplification yielded TCR beta CDR3 regions, with RNA transcripts as the source. An initial round of RT-PCR targeting the TCR CDR3 relied on the HTBI primer set. TCRdb processed the multiplex PCR reads anew with MiXCR; each CDR3 protein has one entry. The sample lists 620,000 or so distinct CDR3 sequences; 14% were seen once. The source material was blood. Receptor source: a woman aged 50 to 60 with Graves' ophthalmopathy.

V gene TRBV24-1 combines with J gene TRBJ2-3; 8 nucleotides agree with TRBD2. Trimming took 0 bases from V and 1 from J; bases not matched to a gene: 5. This CDR3 is built from 17 residues. Germline loops: CDR1 KGHDR, CDR2 SFDVKD. CDR3 in DNA: TGTGCCACCAGTGATTTGCCCGGGGGGGCTGGCACAGATACGCAGTATTTT. Translating it yields CATSDLPGGAGTDTQYF.

This clonotype was detected ten times or more. The chain recombines TRBV14 with TRBJ1-1; D is undetermined. CDR3 length equals 15 residues. Trimming removed 4 bases from V and 4 bases from J, with 16 bases in between. CDR1 and CDR2 (germline): SGHDN, FVKESK. CDR3 in DNA: TGTGCCAGCAGCCTACGACAACAAAGGGCCACTGAAGCTTTCTTT. Translating it yields CASSLRQQRATEAFF. Combining the CDR3 with reference TRBV14 and TRBJ1-1 gives the whole variable domain EAGVTQFPSHSVIEKGQTVTLRCDPISGHDNLYWYRRVMGKEIKFLLHFVKESKQDESGMPNNRFLAERTGGTYSTLKVQPAELEDSGVYFCASSLRQQRATEAFFGQGTRLTVV.

This clonotype showed up many times. The chain has TRBV27 and TRBJ1-1, with 8 bases lining up with TRBD1. This CDR3 comprises 12 residues. The V and J ends lost 10 bases and 8 bases, in that order; junction bases with no gene match: 9. The V gene's germline CDR1 is MNHEY and CDR2 SMNVEV (reference sequence). CDR3 in amino acids: CATSYRTGEAFF. The CDR3 nucleotides are TGTGCCACCTCCTACAGGACAGGGGAAGCTTTCTTT.

The sample holds a few counts of this clonotype. CDR3 sequence reads: CASSQYTLGADTQYF. CDR3 sequence (DNA): TGCGCCAGCAGCCAATATACCCTGGGGGCAGATACGCAGTATTTT. The genes are TRBV4-3 and TRBJ2-3; D assignment may be TRBD1 or TRBD2 (5 bases each). The CDR3 totals 15 residues. V lost 2 bases to trimming and J lost 4 bases, with 13 bases between them. In germline, CDR1 is LGHNA, CDR2 YSLEER.

In this sample, this clonotype turned up a few times. The V and J genes are TRBV24-1 and TRBJ1-1; 9 bases align to TRBD1. Germline values: CDR1 KGHDR, CDR2 SFDVKD. Trimming took 5 bases from V and 7 from J; bases not matched to a gene: 10. The CDR3 has 15 amino acids. CDR3 in amino acids: CATSVGTGSRVEAFF. The CDR3 DNA sequence: TGTGCCACCAGTGTCGGGACAGGGTCCCGGGTTGAAGCTTTCTTT.

This clonotype was observed at least ten times. The chain links TRBV7-2 to TRBJ2-7; the D gene is possibly TRBD1 (6 bases). Germline V lookup: CDR1 SGHTA, CDR2 FQGNSA. Trimming left V 1 base short and J 0 bases short, with 7 bases between. The CDR3 has 14 residues. The CDR3 protein is CASSLDRASYEQYF. Written as DNA, the CDR3 is TGTGCCAGCAGCTTAGACAGGGCCTCCTACGAGCAGTACTTC.

This chain joins TRBV7-9 and TRBJ2-5; the match to TRBD2 covers 11 bases. V gave up 2 bases and J gave up 2 bases; unmatched junction bases: 7. Germline CDR1 reads SEHNR; CDR2 reads FQNEAQ (reference sequence). The CDR3 runs to 17 residues. The CDR3 loop reads CASSLKGLAVDQETQYF. CDR3 DNA: TGTGCCAGCAGCTTAAAGGGACTAGCGGTAGATCAAGAGACCCAGTACTTC.

This clonotype has a count of ten or more. This chain connects TRBV18 to TRBJ2-3; D possibly matches TRBD1 or TRBD2 (5 bases each). Looked up from germline, CDR1 is KGHSH and CDR2 is LQKENI. This CDR3 has 15 residues. V was cut by 3 bases and J by 2 bases, with 12 bases left in between. CDR3 sequence reads: CASSPIWGNTDTQYF. CDR3 in DNA: TGTGCCAGCTCACCGATTTGGGGGAACACAGATACGCAGTATTTT.

This clonotype was counted many times. This chain connects TRBV7-3 to TRBJ1-2; TRBD1 agrees at 9 bases. Germline CDR1 reads SGHTA; CDR2 reads FQGTGA. J was trimmed by 8 bases and V by 5 bases; bases with no gene match: 9. The CDR3 spans 14 residues. The CDR3, as DNA: TGTGCCAGCAGCATTGGACAGGGGACGGTCGGCTACACCTTC. As protein: CASSIGQGTVGYTF.

This clonotype was picked up many times. The chain couples TRBV12-3 or TRBV12-4 to TRBJ2-2; no firm D call. The V end lost 8 bases, the J end lost 5 bases, and 9 bases lay between the germline ends. The CDR3 has 12 residues. The chain's CDR3 is CASELKTGELFF. The CDR3 nucleotides are TGTGCCAGCGAGTTAAAAACCGGGGAGCTGTTTTTT.

This clonotype was seen ten or more times. The V gene is TRBV28, the J gene TRBJ1-1; the match to TRBD1 covers 8 bases. The CDR3 extends over 13 amino acids. V gave up 3 bases and J gave up 7 bases; unmatched junction bases: 4. Germline V gives CDR1 MDHEN, CDR2 SYDVKM. The CDR3 sequence: CASSLQGAGEAFF. The DNA of the CDR3 is TGTGCCAGCAGTTTGCAGGGGGCGGGTGAAGCTTTCTTT.

This clonotype occurred many times. This chain uses TRBV5-1 with TRBJ1-3; no clear D. The germline gives CDR1 SGHRS, CDR2 YFSETQ. This CDR3 comprises 14 residues. V gave up 4 bases and J gave up 4 bases, with 12 bases separating them. The CDR3 protein is CASSPRLSGNTIYF. The CDR3 region has the DNA TGCGCCAGCAGCCCTCGCTTGTCCGGAAACACCATATATTTT.

This clonotype occurred many times. The V call is TRBV28, the J call TRBJ2-1; unclear D gene. V dropped 3 bases and J dropped 8 bases, with 5 bases sitting between them. CDR1 and CDR2 (germline): MDHEN, SYDVKM. The CDR3 has 11 amino acids. The CDR3 region is CASSFVHEQFF. CDR3 coding DNA: TGTGCCAGCAGTTTTGTCCATGAGCAGTTCTTC.

This clonotype has ten or more counts. V gene TRBV30 combines with J gene TRBJ2-5, with 9 bases lining up with TRBD2. Germline V CDR1 and CDR2: GTSNPN, SVGIG (reference sequence). Trimming took 0 bases from V and 4 from J; bases not matched to a gene: 6. The CDR3 contains 15 residues. CDR3 protein: CAWSVGTSLIETQYF. For the CDR3, the DNA is TGTGCCTGGAGTGTAGGGACTAGCCTAATAGAGACCCAGTACTTC.

Ten or more counts support this clonotype. CDR3 in DNA: TGTGCCAGCAGCTCGACAGGGGCGAGCACAGATACGCAGTATTTT. Translation: CASSSTGASTDTQYF. The chain couples TRBV7-6 to TRBJ2-3, with 8 bases identical to TRBD1. Per the germline V gene, CDR1 is SGHVS and CDR2 is FNYEAQ. V shed 4 bases, J shed 0 bases, and the junction held 3 bases outside the gene matches. The CDR3 is 15 amino acids.

This clonotype was counted a few times. The V and J genes are TRBV6-5 and TRBJ2-1; 7 nucleotides line up with TRBD2. Germline V gives CDR1 MNHEY, CDR2 SVGAGI. Trimming took 0 bases from V and 0 from J; bases not matched to a gene: 5. The CDR3 is made up of 17 amino acids. Here the CDR3 DNA reads TGTGCCAGCAGTTACTCGCGGCTAGCGGTCTCCTACAATGAGCAGTTCTTC. It encodes CASSYSRLAVSYNEQFF.

This clonotype was recorded at least ten times. The chain links TRBV12-3 or TRBV12-4 to TRBJ1-2; TRBD1 matches 8 bases. The CDR3 runs 16 residues. V trimming: 1 base; J trimming: 5 bases; junction bases outside the gene matches: 9. CDR3 amino acids: CASSLVGGQGRYGYTF. The CDR3 nucleotides read TGTGCCAGCAGTTTAGTGGGTGGACAGGGTCGATATGGCTACACCTTC.

In this sample, this clonotype turned up many times. The rearrangement joins TRBV30 to TRBJ1-2; no clear D gene. V shed 0 bases and J shed 3 bases, with 5 bases lying between them. The CDR3 is 12 amino acids. Germline V gene data show CDR1 as GTSNPN and CDR2 as SVGIG (reference sequence). CDR3 amino acids: CAWSVPHYGYTF. The CDR3 nucleotides read TGTGCCTGGAGTGTACCACACTATGGCTACACCTTC.

The chain is built from TRBV7-3 and TRBJ2-4; perhaps TRBD1 as D (7 bases). Per the germline V gene, CDR1 is SGHTA and CDR2 is FQGTGA. Trimming took off 5 bases at V and 2 bases at J, with 13 bases between the two ends. The CDR3 totals 15 residues. As DNA, the CDR3 is TGTGCCAGCAGCGCGGGGACAGTGTCCAAAAACATTCAGTACTTC. Amino acid sequence: CASSAGTVSKNIQYF.

The rearrangement joins TRBV4-2 to TRBJ1-5; the match to TRBD1 covers 7 bases. The ends lost 6 bases at V and 6 bases at J; junction bases unmatched: 8. The germline V gene encodes CDR1 LGHNA and CDR2 YNFKEQ. This CDR3 is 14 amino acids long. CDR3 protein: CASRHGQAGQPQHF. The CDR3 nucleotides read TGTGCCAGCAGACACGGACAGGCCGGTCAGCCCCAGCATTTT.

About this clonotype: Possible read error: a much larger clone is one base away. This chain joins TRBV7-2 and TRBJ2-1; TRBD2 matches 10 bases. The germline V gene has CDR1 SGHTA and CDR2 FQGNSA. There are 13 residues in the CDR3. The ends lost 6 bases at V and 15 bases at J; junction bases unmatched: 11. CDR3 nucleotide sequence: TGTGCCAGCAGTCCCACTAGCGGGACGGTTTGGTTCTTC. This gives the protein CASSPTSGTVWFF.

This clonotype was counted ten times or more. The chain uses TRBV20-1 and TRBJ1-5, with a possible D match to TRBD1 (5 bases). V was cut by 0 bases and J by 1 base, with 7 bases left in between. The CDR3 is 14 residues long. Germline CDR1 reads DFQATT; CDR2 reads SNEGSKA (reference sequence). The CDR3 DNA follows: TGCAGTGCTAGAGATAGGACAAGCAATCAGCCCCAGCATTTT. This translates into CSARDRTSNQPQHF.

This clonotype showed up many times. The CDR3: CAWSPLNTEAFF. The DNA of the CDR3 is TGTGCCTGGAGTCCACTGAACACTGAAGCTTTCTTT. This chain joins TRBV30 and TRBJ1-1; D remains unclear. CDR3 length: 12 amino acids. V dropped 2 bases and J dropped 0 bases, with 4 bases sitting between them. Germline V gene sequence: CDR1 GTSNPN, CDR2 SVGIG (reference sequence). Together with reference TRBV30 and TRBJ1-1, the CDR3 gives the full variable domain: SQTIHQWPATLVQPVGSPLSLECTVEGTSNPNLYWYRQAAGRGLQLLFYSVGIGQISSEVPQNLSASRPQDRQFILSSKKLLLSDSGFYLCAWSPLNTEAFFGQGTRLTVV.